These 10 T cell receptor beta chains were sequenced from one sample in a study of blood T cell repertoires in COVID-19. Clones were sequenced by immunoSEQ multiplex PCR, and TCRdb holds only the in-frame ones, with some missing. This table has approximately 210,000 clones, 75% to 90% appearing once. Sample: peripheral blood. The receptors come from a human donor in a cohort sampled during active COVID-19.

The CDR3 spells CATGGESNQPQHF. The CDR3 nucleotides are TGTGCCACCGGTGGAGAGAGCAATCAGCCCCAGCATTTT. The chain uses TRBV15 and TRBJ1-5; D is unresolved. CDR3 size: 13 residues. Per the germline V gene, CDR1 is LNHNV and CDR2 is YYDKDF (reference sequence). The V end lost 8 bases, the J end lost 1 base, and 9 bases lay between the germline ends.

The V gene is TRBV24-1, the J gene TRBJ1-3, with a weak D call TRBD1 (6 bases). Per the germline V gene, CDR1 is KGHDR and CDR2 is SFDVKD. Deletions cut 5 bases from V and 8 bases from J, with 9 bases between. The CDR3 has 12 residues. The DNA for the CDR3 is TGTGCCACCAGTGCCAGGGGAGACACCATATATTTT. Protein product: CATSARGDTIYF.

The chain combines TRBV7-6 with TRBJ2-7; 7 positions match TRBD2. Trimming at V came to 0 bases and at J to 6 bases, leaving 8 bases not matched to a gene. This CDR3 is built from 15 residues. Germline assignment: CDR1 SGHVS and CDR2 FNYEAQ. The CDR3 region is CASSLAAGVNGEQYF. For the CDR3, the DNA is TGTGCCAGCAGCTTAGCTGCGGGGGTAAACGGCGAGCAGTACTTC.

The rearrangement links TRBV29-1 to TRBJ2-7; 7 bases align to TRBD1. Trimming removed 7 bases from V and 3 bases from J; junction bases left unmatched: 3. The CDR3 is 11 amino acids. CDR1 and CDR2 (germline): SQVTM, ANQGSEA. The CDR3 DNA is TGCAGCGGGGGACAGCACTACGAGCAGTACTTC. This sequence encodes CSGGQHYEQYF.

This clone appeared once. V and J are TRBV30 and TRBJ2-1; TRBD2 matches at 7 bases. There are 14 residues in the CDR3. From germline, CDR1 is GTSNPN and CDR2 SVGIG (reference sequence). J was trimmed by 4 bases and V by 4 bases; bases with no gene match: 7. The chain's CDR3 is CAWTSASGYNEQFF. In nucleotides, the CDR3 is TGTGCCTGGACGTCGGCTAGCGGATACAATGAGCAGTTCTTC.

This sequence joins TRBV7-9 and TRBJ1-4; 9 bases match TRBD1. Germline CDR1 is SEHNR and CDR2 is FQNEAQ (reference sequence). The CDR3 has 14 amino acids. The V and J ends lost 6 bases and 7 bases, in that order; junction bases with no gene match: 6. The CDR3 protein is CASRRQGVGEKLFF. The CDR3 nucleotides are TGTGCCAGCAGACGACAGGGGGTTGGTGAAAAACTGTTTTTT.

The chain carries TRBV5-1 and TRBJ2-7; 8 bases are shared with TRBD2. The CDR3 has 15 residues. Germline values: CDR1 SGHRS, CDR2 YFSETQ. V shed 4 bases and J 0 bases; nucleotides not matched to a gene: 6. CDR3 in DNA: TGCGCCAGCAGCGGTGGGACTAGTAGCTCCTACGAGCAGTACTTC. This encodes CASSGGTSSSYEQYF.

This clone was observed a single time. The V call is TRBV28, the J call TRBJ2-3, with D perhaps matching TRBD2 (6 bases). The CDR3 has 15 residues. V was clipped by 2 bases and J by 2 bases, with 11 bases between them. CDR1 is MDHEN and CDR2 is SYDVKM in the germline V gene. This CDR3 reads CASSLTGLLTDTQYF. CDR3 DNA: TGTGCCAGCAGTTTAACGGGACTCCTCACAGATACGCAGTATTTT.

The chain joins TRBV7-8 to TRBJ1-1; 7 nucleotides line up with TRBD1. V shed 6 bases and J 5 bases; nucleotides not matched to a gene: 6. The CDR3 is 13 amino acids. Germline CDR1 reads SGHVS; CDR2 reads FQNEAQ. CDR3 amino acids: CASRPRQGTEAFF. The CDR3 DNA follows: TGTGCCAGCAGACCTAGACAGGGAACTGAAGCTTTCTTT.

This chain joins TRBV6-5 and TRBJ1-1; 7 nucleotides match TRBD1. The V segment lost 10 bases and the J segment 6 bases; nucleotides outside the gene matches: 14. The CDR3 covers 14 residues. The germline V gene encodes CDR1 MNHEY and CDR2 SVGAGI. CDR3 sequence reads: CATLEGGVLSEAFF. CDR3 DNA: TGTGCCACCCTGGAAGGGGGCGTGTTGTCTGAAGCTTTCTTT.